This TCR beta chain was identified in a study of cytomegalovirus exposure and HLA in healthy donors. Overall study findings and caveats: Around 160 TCR beta chains were listed as cytomegalovirus-associated.

Comments on this clone: What it binds is not known.

13 Jbeta primers and 60 Vbeta primers were used for the PCR. Libraries were prepared by immunoSEQ multiplex PCR; TCRdb keeps only in-frame clonotypes and omits some of them. The sample has under 150,000 clones; 60% to 80% are singletons. The CDR3 consists of 17 residues. V was clipped by 2 bases and J by 3 bases, with 20 bases between them. Germline V gene sequence: CDR1 MGHRA, CDR2 YSYEKL. The TCR comes from an older woman in good health and CMV-seronegative. The chain carries TRBV4-1 and TRBJ2-7; D call uncertain. The source material was PBMCs. CDR3 sequence reads: CASSQNSAGRIGYEQYF. The CDR3 coding sequence is TGCGCCAGCAGCCAAAACTCGGCAGGCCGGATTGGCTACGAGCAGTACTTC.